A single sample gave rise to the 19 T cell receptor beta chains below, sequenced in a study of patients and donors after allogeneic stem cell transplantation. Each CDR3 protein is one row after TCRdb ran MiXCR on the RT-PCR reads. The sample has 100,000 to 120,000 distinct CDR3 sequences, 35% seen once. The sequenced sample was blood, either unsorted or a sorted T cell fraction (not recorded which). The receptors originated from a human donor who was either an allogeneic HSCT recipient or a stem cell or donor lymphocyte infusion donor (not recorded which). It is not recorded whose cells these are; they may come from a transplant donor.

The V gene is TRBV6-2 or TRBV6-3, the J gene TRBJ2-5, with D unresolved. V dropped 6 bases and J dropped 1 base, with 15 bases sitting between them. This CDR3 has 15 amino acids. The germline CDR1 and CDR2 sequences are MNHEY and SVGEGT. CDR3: CASSYLGRIQETQYF. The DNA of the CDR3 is TGTGCCAGCAGCTACCTCGGACGGATCCAAGAGACCCAGTACTTC.

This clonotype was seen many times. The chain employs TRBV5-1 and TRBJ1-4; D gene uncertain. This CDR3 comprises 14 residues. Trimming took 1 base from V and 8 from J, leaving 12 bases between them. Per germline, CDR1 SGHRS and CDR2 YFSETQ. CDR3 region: CASSLRGIGEKLFF. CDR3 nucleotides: TGCGCCAGCAGCTTGCGGGGAATAGGCGAAAAACTGTTTTTT.

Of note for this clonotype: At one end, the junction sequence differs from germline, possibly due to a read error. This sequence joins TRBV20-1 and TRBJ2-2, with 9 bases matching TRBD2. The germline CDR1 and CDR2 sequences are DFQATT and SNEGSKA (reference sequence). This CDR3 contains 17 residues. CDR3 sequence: CSARRGLAGPNTGVLFF. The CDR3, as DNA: TGCAGTGCTAGAAGGGGGCTAGCGGGACCTAACACCGGGGTGCTGTTTTTT.

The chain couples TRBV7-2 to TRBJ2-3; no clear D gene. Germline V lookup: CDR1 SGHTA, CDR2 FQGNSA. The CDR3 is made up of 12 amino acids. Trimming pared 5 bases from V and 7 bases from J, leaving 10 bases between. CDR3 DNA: TGTGCCAGCAGCGGATTAAGGAATACGCAGTATTTT. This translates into CASSGLRNTQYF.

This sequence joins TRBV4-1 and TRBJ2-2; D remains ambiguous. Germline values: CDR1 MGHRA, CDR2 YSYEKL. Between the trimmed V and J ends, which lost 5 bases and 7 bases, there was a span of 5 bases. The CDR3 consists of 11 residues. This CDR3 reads CASSIHGELFF. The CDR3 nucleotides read TGCGCCAGCAGCATCCACGGGGAGCTGTTTTTT.

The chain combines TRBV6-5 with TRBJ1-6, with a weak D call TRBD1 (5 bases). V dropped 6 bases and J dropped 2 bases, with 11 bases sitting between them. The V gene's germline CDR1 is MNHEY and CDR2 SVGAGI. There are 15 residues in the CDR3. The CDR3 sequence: CASSPGETYNSPLHF. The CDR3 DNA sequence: TGTGCCAGCAGCCCGGGGGAGACCTATAATTCACCCCTCCACTTT.

CDR3 bases: TGTGCCAGCAGTTTATTCACAGATACGCAGTATTTT. Protein sequence: CASSLFTDTQYF. The V and J genes are TRBV28 and TRBJ2-3, with D hard to call. The V end was cut by 1 base, the J end by 2 bases, with 1 base between. The CDR3 consists of 12 residues. The V gene's germline CDR1 is MDHEN and CDR2 SYDVKM. The full variable domain, completed using reference TRBV28 and TRBJ2-3, is DVKVTQSSRYLVKRTGEKVFLECVQDMDHENMFWYRQDPGLGLRLIYFSYDVKMKEKGDIPEGYSVSREKKERFSLILESASTNQTSMYLCASSLFTDTQYFGPGTRLTVL.

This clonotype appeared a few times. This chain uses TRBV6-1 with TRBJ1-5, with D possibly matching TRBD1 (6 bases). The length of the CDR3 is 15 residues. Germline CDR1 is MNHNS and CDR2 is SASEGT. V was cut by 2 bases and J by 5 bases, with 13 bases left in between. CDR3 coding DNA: TGTGCCAGCAGTGAAAGGGGCAGGGGATATCAGCCCCAGCATTTT. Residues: CASSERGRGYQPQHF.

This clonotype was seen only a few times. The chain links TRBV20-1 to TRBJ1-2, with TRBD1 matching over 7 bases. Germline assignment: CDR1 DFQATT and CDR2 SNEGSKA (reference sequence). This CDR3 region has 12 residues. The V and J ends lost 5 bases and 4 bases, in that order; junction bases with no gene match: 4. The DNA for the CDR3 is TGCAGTGCTGATCGACAGGGCTATGGCTACACCTTC. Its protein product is CSADRQGYGYTF.

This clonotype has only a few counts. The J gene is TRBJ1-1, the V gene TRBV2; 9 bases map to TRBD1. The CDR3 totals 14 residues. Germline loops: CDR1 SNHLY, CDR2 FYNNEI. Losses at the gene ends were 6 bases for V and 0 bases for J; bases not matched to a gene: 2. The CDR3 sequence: CASRGQGVNTEAFF. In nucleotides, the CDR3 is TGTGCCAGCAGGGGACAGGGTGTGAACACTGAAGCTTTCTTT.

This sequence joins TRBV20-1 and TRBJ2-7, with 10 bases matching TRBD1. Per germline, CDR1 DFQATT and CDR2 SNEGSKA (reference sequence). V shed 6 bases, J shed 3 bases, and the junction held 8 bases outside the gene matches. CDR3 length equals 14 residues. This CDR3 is CSAKGTGAIYEQYF. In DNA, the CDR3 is TGCAGTGCGAAGGGGACAGGGGCTATCTACGAGCAGTACTTC.

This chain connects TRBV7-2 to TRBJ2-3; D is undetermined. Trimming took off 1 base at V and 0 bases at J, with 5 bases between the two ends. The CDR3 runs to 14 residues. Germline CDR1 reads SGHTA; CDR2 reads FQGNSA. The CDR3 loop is CASSLERSTDTQYF. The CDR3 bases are TGTGCCAGCAGCTTAGAACGGAGCACAGATACGCAGTATTTT. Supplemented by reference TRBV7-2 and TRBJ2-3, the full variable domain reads GAGVSQSPSNKVTEKGKDVELRCDPISGHTALYWYRQSLGQGLEFLIYFQGNSAPDKSGLPSDRFSAERTGGSVSTLTIQRTQQEDSAVYLCASSLERSTDTQYFGPGTRLTVL.

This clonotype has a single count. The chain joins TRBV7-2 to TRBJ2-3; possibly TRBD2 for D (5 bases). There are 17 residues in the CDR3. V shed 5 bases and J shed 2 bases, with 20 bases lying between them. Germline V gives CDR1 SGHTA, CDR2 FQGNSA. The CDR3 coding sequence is TGTGCCAGCAGCCCCTCGCCGGAGGTATGGGCCACAGATACGCAGTATTTT. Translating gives CASSPSPEVWATDTQYF.

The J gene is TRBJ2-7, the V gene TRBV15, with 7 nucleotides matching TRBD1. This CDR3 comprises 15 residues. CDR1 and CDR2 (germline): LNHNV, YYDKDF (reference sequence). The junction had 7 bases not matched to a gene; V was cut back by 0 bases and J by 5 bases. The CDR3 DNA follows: TGTGCCACCAGCAGAGAGCCAGGGACAGTACACGAGCAGTACTTC. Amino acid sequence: CATSREPGTVHEQYF.

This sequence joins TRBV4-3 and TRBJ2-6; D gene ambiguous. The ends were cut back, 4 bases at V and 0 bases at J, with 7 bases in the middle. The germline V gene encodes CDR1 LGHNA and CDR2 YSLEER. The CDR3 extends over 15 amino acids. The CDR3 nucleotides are TGCGCCAGCAGCCGAACAGCCTCTGGGGCCAACGTCCTGACTTTC. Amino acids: CASSRTASGANVLTF.

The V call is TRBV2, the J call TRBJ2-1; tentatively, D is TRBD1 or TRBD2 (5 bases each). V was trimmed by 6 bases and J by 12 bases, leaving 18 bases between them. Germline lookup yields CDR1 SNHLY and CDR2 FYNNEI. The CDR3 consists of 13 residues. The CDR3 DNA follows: TGTGCCAGCAGAAGGGACCTTTCCTCGGTGCAGTTCTTC. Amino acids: CASRRDLSSVQFF.

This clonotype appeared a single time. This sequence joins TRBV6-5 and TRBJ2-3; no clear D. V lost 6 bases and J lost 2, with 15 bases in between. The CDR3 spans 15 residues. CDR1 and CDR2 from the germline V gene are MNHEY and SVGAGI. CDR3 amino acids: CASSLLALDTDTQYF. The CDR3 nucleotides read TGTGCCAGCAGCCTACTTGCGCTCGACACAGATACGCAGTATTTT.

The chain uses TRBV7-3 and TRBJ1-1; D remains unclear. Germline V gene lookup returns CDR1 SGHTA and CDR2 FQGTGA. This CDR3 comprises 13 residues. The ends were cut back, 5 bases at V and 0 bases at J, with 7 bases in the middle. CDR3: CASSRSVNTEAFF. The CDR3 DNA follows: TGTGCCAGCAGCAGGAGCGTGAACACTGAAGCTTTCTTT.

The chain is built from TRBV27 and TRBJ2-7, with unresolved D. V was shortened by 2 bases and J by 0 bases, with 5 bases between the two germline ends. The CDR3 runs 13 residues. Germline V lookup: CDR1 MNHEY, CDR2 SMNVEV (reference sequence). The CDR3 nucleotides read TGTGCCAGCAGTTTAATGAGCTCCTACGAGCAGTACTTC. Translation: CASSLMSSYEQYF.